A selection of T cell receptor beta chains follows, all from one sample in a study of cytomegalovirus exposure and HLA in healthy donors. Generated by immunoSEQ multiplex PCR, the TCRdb table keeps only in-frame clones and is missing some. The data hold under 200,000 clones, with around nine tenths observed a single time. Input material: PBMCs. These receptors were taken from a young woman in good health and CMV-seronegative. CDR3s include the opening cysteine and the closing phenylalanine or tryptophan. Each record gives: J gene, V gene, CDR3 protein.

TRBJ2-1 | TRBV5-5 | CAAGTSGNYNEQFF
TRBJ1-2 | TRBV5-5 | CASSLTPQDLDYGYTF
TRBJ2-7 | TRBV18 | CASSPRLAGGQTYEQYF
TRBJ2-5 | TRBV25-1 | CASSEWAGVKETQYF
TRBJ2-1 | TRBV5-6 | CASRSADEQFF
TRBJ1-3 | TRBV2 | CAIKLGGSSAGNTIYF
TRBJ1-2 | TRBV6-4 | CASRKEPEGYGYTF
TRBJ2-7 | TRBV6-1 | CASTVGSSYEQYF
TRBJ1-5 | TRBV18 | CASSGTVGNQPQHF
TRBJ1-1 | TRBV7-9 | CASSFLDRNTEAFF
TRBJ2-7 | TRBV2 | CAGFRGGEGVGEQYF
TRBJ1-2 | TRBV5-8 | CASSLDTNYGYTF
TRBJ2-1 | TRBV2 | CASSWTGTSVKFF
TRBJ2-2 | TRBV11-2 | CASSSPFSALRDTGELFF
TRBJ1-2 | TRBV5-3 | CARSLDKGADYGYTF
TRBJ2-7 | TRBV2 | CASTRQSSYEQYF
TRBJ2-7 | TRBV11-2 | CASSWSSYEQYF
TRBJ2-7 | TRBV7-9 | CASSPSSAGVSEQYF
TRBJ2-4 | TRBV27 | CASSPRQGSIADIQYF
TRBJ2-5 | TRBV6-1 | CASSEMSVVAGAQETQYF
TRBJ2-7 | TRBV28 | CASSPWGGSYEQYF
TRBJ2-1 | TRBV27 | CASRALQGSYNEQFF
TRBJ2-1 | TRBV7-9 | CASSLGQEVANEQFF
TRBJ2-1 | TRBV20-1 | CSAPREAEQFF
TRBJ1-4 | TRBV4-1 | CASRNYKQGVNREKLFF
TRBJ2-7 | TRBV27 | CASSSSPAGNYEQYF
TRBJ2-7 | TRBV7-6 | CASSLGPSGSVSYEQYF
TRBJ1-1 | TRBV10-3 | CATDFRTGGNTEAFF
TRBJ1-2 | TRBV5-1 | CASRYRTEENGYTF
TRBJ2-5 | TRBV4-2 | CASSNNRGQETQYF
TRBJ2-3 | TRBV4-2 | CASSQDPRGAGGDTQYF
TRBJ2-2 | TRBV6-6 | CASSYQGAGVNGELFF
TRBJ1-1 | TRBV18 | CASSRQGRDTEAFF
TRBJ1-5 | TRBV4-2 | CASSQVQIQPQHF
TRBJ1-1 | TRBV6-4 | CASSDGTENTEAFF
TRBJ1-4 | TRBV7-9 | CASSLAAGGLNQLFF
TRBJ1-1 | TRBV5-1 | CASSTQGEDTEAFF
TRBJ1-2 | TRBV28 | CASSPGQSFYGYTF
TRBJ2-7 | TRBV1 | CTSSQALAGGGTYEQYF
TRBJ2-7 | TRBV27 | CASTRLAGYEQYF
TRBJ2-7 | TRBV5-6 | CASSAPRGHEQYF
TRBJ1-1 | TRBV6-5 | CASSSAGGEAFF
TRBJ1-3 | TRBV7-9 | CASSPGQSLSNTIYF
TRBJ1-2 | TRBV30 | CACTAGAYGYTF
TRBJ1-5 | TRBV5-6 | CASSFGQYNQPQHF
TRBJ1-4 | TRBV5-1 | CASSLATGATSEKLFF
TRBJ1-1 | TRBV5-6 | CASSLEVRTEAFF
TRBJ2-7 | TRBV6-1 | CASSDRRAGSHEQYF